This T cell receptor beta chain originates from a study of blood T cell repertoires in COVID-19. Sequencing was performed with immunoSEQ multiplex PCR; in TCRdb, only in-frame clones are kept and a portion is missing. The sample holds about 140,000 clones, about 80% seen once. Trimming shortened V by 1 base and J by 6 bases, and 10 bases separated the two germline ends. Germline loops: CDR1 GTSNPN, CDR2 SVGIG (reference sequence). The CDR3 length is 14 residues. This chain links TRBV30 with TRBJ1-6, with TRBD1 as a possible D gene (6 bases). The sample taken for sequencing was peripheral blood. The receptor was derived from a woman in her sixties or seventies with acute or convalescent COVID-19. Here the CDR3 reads CAWSEGGLNSPLHF. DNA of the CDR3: TGTGCCTGGAGTGAGGGGGGGCTTAATTCACCCCTCCACTTT.